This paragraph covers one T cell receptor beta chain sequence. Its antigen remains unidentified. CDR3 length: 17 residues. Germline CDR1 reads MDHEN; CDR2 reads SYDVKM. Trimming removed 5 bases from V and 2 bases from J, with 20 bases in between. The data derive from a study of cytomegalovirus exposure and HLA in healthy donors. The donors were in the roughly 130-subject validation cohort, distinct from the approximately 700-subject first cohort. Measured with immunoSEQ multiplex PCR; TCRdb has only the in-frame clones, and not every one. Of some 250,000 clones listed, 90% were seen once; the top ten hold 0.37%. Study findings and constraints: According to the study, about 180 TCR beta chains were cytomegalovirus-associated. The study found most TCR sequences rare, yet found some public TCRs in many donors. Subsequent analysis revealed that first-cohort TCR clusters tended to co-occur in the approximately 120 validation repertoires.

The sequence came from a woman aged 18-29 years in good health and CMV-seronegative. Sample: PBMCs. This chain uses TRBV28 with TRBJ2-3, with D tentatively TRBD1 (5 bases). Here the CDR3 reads CASSPASGTGYTDTQYF. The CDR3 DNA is TGTGCCAGCAGTCCCGCCTCCGGAACAGGTTACACAGATACGCAGTATTTT.